A single T cell receptor (beta chain) is shown here with its context. The entry originates in a study of T-cell memory formation after mild COVID-19. From the 5' RACE reads, TCRdb called clonotypes with MiXCR, one entry per CDR3 protein. The sample has around 390,000 distinct CDR3 sequences, 15% to 20% seen once. With 1 base clipped from V and 4 bases from J, the junction kept 4 bases outside the gene matches. The CDR3 contains 15 residues. The germline gives CDR1 SGHRS, CDR2 YFSETQ. This sequence was found in a man aged 18 to 30 who had mild COVID-19 (a few samples of this study predate the infection). Cell type and time point are not known. Sequencing input: PBMCs or a T cell subset sorted from them (not recorded which). This sequence joins TRBV5-1 and TRBJ2-3, with 9 bases identical to TRBD2. In nucleotides, the CDR3 is TGCGCCAGCAGCTTGAGCGGGGGGCCCGCAGATACGCAGTATTTT. This sequence encodes CASSLSGGPADTQYF.